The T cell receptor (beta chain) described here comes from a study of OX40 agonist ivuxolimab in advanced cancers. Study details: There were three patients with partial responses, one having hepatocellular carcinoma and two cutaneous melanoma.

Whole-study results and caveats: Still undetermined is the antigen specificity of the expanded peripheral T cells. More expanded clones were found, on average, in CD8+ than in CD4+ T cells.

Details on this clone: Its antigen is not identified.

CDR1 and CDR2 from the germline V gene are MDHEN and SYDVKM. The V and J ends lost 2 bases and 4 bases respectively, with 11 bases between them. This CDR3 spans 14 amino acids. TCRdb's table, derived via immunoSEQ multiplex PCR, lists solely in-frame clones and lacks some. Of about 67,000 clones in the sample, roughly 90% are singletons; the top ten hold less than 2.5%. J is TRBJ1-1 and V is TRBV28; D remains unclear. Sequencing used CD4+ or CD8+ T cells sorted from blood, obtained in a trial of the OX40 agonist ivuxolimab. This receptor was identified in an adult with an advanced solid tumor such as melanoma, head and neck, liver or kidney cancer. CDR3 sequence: CASSLRLGSTEAFF. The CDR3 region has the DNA TGTGCCAGCAGTTTAAGGCTGGGGAGCACTGAAGCTTTCTTT.